The TCR beta chain described here comes from a study of blood T cell repertoires in COVID-19. This clone came up once. J lost 0 bases, V lost 6 bases, and 4 bases had no gene match. CDR1 and CDR2 (germline): LNHDA, SQIVND (reference sequence). The CDR3 has 15 residues. Produced via immunoSEQ multiplex PCR; TCRdb's table is partial and in-frame only. The sample comprises about 32,000 clones, 65% to 90% of which are singletons, and 5.5% rests with the top ten. Sequencing used peripheral blood. This receptor was obtained from a woman aged 80 or older with active or convalescent COVID-19. The chain recombines TRBV19 with TRBJ2-1; 8 bases fit TRBD2. The CDR3 spells CASSRGGPSYNEQFF. In DNA, the CDR3 is TGTGCCAGTAGCCGGGGGGGCCCCTCCTACAATGAGCAGTTCTTC.